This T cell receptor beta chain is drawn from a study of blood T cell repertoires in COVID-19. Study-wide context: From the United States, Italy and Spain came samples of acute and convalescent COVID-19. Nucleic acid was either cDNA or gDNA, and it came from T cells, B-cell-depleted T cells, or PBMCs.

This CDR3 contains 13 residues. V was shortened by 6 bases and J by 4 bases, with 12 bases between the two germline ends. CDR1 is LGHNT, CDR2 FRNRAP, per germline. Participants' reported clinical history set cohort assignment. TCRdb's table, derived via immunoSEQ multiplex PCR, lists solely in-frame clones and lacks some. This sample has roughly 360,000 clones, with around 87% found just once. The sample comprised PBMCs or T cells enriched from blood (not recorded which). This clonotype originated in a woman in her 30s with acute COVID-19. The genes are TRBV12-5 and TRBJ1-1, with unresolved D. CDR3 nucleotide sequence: TGTGCTAGTGGCGTTCAGGTTCCCACTGAAGCTTTCTTT. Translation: CASGVQVPTEAFF.